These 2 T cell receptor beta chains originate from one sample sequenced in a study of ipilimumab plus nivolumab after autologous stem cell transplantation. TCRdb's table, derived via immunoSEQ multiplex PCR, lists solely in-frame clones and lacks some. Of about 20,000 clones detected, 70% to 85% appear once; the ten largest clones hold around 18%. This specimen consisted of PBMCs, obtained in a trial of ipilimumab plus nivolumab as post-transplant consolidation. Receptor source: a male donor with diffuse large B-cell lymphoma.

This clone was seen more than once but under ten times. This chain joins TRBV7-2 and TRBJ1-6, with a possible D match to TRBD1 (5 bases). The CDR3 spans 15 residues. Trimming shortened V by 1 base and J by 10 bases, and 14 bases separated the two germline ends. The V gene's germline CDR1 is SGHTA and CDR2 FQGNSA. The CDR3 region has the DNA TGTGCCAGCAGCTTAGAGTGGCAGGGCAGCTCACCCCTCCACTTT. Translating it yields CASSLEWQGSSPLHF.

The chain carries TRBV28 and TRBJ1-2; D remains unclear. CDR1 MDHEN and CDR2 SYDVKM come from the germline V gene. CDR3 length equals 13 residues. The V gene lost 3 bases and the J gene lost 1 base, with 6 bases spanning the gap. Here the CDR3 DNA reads TGTGCCAGCAGTTTCCCGGGTAACTATGGCTACACCTTC. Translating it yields CASSFPGNYGYTF.